These T cell receptor beta chains were read from a single sample in a study of cytomegalovirus exposure and HLA in healthy donors. TCRdb's table, derived via immunoSEQ multiplex PCR, lists solely in-frame clones and lacks some. Here the sample spans some 130,000 clones, approximately 78% being singletons. The source material was PBMCs. These receptors came from a human donor in good health. Both conserved end residues are part of each CDR3. A D gene is named only where the DNA matches it firmly. Where a row states a size, it is once, few, many or the class of an expanded clone; other rows omit it.

J: TRBJ2-2
V: TRBV27
size: -
D: -
length: 16
CDR3: CALTGTPPANTGELFF
DNA: TGTGCCCTTACCGGGACACCTCCCGCGAACACCGGGGAGCTGTTTTTT

J: TRBJ2-3
V: TRBV7-6
size: -
D: TRBD2
length: 16
CDR3: CASSLGLAGSTDTQYF
DNA: TGTGCCAGCAGCTTAGGACTAGCGGGGAGCACAGATACGCAGTATTTT

J: TRBJ2-5
V: TRBV27
size: -
D: -
length: 12
CDR3: CASSFTGTPAYF
DNA: TGTGCCAGCAGTTTTACCGGGACACCGGCTTACTTC

J: TRBJ2-1
V: TRBV5-1
size: -
D: TRBD1
length: 21
CDR3: CASSWGTGGDVGGSSYNEQFF
DNA: TGCGCCAGCAGCTGGGGGACAGGGGGCGACGTTGGGGGGAGCTCCTACAATGAGCAGTTCTTC

J: TRBJ2-3
V: TRBV15
size: few
D: -
length: 11
CDR3: CATSSGITQYF
DNA: TGTGCCACCAGCAGCGGGATAACGCAGTATTTT

J: TRBJ1-1
V: TRBV30
size: -
D: -
length: 14
CDR3: CAWSRGIYRTEAFF
DNA: TGTGCCTGGAGTCGCGGCATATATAGGACTGAAGCTTTCTTT

J: TRBJ2-2
V: TRBV5-4
size: -
D: -
length: 14
CDR3: CASRTTGNTGELFF
DNA: TGTGCCAGCAGAACGACAGGGAACACCGGGGAGCTGTTTTTT

J: TRBJ1-2
V: TRBV4-3
size: -
D: TRBD1
length: 16
CDR3: CASSQEPPGQGSGYTF
DNA: TGCGCCAGCAGCCAAGAACCCCCCGGACAGGGGAGTGGCTACACCTTC

J: TRBJ1-2
V: TRBV19
size: -
D: TRBD1
length: 13
CDR3: CASSHRGRYGYTF
DNA: TGTGCCAGTAGTCACAGGGGAAGGTATGGCTACACCTTC

J: TRBJ2-5
V: TRBV5-4
size: -
D: -
length: 15
CDR3: CASSLVGGGEETQYF
DNA: TGTGCCAGCAGCTTGGTTGGAGGCGGAGAAGAGACCCAGTACTTC

J: TRBJ2-2
V: TRBV7-2
size: once
D: TRBD1
length: 16
CDR3: CASSFRQGLNTGELFF
DNA: TGTGCCAGCAGCTTCCGACAGGGCTTAAACACCGGGGAGCTGTTTTTT

J: TRBJ1-4
V: TRBV7-9
size: few
D: TRBD1
length: 15
CDR3: CASSFGDSVNEKLFF
DNA: TGTGCCAGCAGCTTTGGGGACAGCGTTAATGAAAAACTGTTTTTT

J: TRBJ2-5
V: TRBV7-9
size: -
D: TRBD2
length: 16
CDR3: CASSGASGGLRETQYF
DNA: TGTGCCAGCAGTGGGGCTAGCGGGGGCTTGAGAGAGACCCAGTACTTC

J: TRBJ2-7
V: TRBV6-5
size: -
D: TRBD2
length: 15
CDR3: CASSPSWGLAYEQYF
DNA: TGTGCCAGCAGTCCTAGCTGGGGACTAGCCTACGAGCAGTACTTC

J: TRBJ2-2
V: TRBV7-8
size: -
D: -
length: 17
CDR3: CASSLGLSGFRSGELFF
DNA: TGTGCCAGCAGCTTAGGCCTGAGCGGGTTCAGGTCCGGGGAGCTGTTTTTT

J: TRBJ2-1
V: TRBV7-2
size: -
D: TRBD2
length: 15
CDR3: CASSLKRGPVNEQFF
DNA: TGTGCCAGCAGCTTAAAGCGGGGGCCCGTCAATGAGCAGTTCTTC

J: TRBJ2-2
V: TRBV6-5
size: -
D: -
length: 14
CDR3: CASSYSSLAGELFF
DNA: TGTGCCAGCAGTTACTCAAGCCTAGCCGGGGAGCTGTTTTTT

J: TRBJ1-5
V: TRBV7-9
size: -
D: -
length: 14
CDR3: CASSSTGINQPQHF
DNA: TGTGCCAGCAGCTCAACAGGTATTAATCAGCCCCAGCATTTT

J: TRBJ2-1
V: TRBV27
size: -
D: TRBD2
length: 15
CDR3: CASSFGTSGIYEQFF
DNA: TGTGCCAGCAGCTTCGGGACTAGCGGGATTTATGAGCAGTTCTTC

J: TRBJ1-1
V: TRBV7-8
size: -
D: -
length: 12
CDR3: CASSLDRREAFF
DNA: TGTGCCAGCAGCTTGGACAGACGTGAAGCTTTCTTT

J: TRBJ2-5
V: TRBV15
size: once
D: -
length: 16
CDR3: CATSRDLWQGRETQYF
DNA: TGTGCCACCAGCAGAGATCTCTGGCAGGGCCGGGAGACCCAGTACTTC

J: TRBJ2-5
V: TRBV5-1
size: -
D: TRBD1
length: 14
CDR3: CASSLGQGRETQYF
DNA: TGCGCCAGCAGCCTGGGACAGGGCCGTGAGACCCAGTACTTC

J: TRBJ2-7
V: TRBV29-1
size: -
D: -
length: 12
CDR3: CSVAQGNYEQYF
DNA: TGCAGCGTTGCGCAGGGAAACTACGAGCAGTACTTC

J: TRBJ1-1
V: TRBV21-1
size: -
D: -
length: 14
CDR3: CASSKSCGNTEAFF
DNA: TGTGCCAGCAGCAAGAGCTGCGGCAACACTGAAGCTTTCTTT